This T cell receptor beta chain was profiled in a study of blood T cell repertoires in COVID-19. The data were produced by immunoSEQ multiplex PCR, yet TCRdb's version contains in-frame clones alone and is incomplete. The sample yields some 300,000 clones, approximately 86% seen once. The CDR3 consists of 16 residues. CDR1 and CDR2 (germline): MGHRA, YSYEKL. Note on this clone: An end of the junction differs from the germline gene, which may be a read error.

The TCR sequence derives from a man aged 65-85 years with acute or convalescent COVID-19. Sequencing was done on a sample of peripheral blood. The V gene is TRBV4-1, the J gene TRBJ2-1; possible D gene TRBD1, 5 bases. This chain's CDR3 is CASSQDTLPDSHEQFF. The CDR3, as DNA: TGCGCCAGCAGCCAAGATACCCTCCCCGACAGTCATGAACAGTTCTTC.